Sequencing of this TCR beta chain was carried out in a study of kidney transplant recipient with SARS-CoV-2 infection. TCRdb itself ran the reads through MiXCR, one entry per CDR3 protein. The sample records fewer than 250,000 distinct CDR3 sequences, around 30% being singletons. There are 14 residues in the CDR3. The germline V gene has CDR1 SGHRS and CDR2 YFSETQ. V lost 3 bases and J 4 bases, leaving 13 bases between the germline ends. This clonotype has ten or more counts. The V gene is TRBV5-1, the J gene TRBJ1-2, with D perhaps matching TRBD1 (6 bases). This TCR came from a male patient in his thirties who had COVID-19 and was a kidney transplant recipient. Part of the T cells may come from the graft donor. The sequencing used a blood sample, collected at baseline and between days 110 and 120 from a kidney transplant recipient. This CDR3 reads CASSSGQHIYGYTF. The CDR3 nucleotides read TGCGCCAGCAGCTCCGGACAGCACATCTATGGCTACACCTTC.